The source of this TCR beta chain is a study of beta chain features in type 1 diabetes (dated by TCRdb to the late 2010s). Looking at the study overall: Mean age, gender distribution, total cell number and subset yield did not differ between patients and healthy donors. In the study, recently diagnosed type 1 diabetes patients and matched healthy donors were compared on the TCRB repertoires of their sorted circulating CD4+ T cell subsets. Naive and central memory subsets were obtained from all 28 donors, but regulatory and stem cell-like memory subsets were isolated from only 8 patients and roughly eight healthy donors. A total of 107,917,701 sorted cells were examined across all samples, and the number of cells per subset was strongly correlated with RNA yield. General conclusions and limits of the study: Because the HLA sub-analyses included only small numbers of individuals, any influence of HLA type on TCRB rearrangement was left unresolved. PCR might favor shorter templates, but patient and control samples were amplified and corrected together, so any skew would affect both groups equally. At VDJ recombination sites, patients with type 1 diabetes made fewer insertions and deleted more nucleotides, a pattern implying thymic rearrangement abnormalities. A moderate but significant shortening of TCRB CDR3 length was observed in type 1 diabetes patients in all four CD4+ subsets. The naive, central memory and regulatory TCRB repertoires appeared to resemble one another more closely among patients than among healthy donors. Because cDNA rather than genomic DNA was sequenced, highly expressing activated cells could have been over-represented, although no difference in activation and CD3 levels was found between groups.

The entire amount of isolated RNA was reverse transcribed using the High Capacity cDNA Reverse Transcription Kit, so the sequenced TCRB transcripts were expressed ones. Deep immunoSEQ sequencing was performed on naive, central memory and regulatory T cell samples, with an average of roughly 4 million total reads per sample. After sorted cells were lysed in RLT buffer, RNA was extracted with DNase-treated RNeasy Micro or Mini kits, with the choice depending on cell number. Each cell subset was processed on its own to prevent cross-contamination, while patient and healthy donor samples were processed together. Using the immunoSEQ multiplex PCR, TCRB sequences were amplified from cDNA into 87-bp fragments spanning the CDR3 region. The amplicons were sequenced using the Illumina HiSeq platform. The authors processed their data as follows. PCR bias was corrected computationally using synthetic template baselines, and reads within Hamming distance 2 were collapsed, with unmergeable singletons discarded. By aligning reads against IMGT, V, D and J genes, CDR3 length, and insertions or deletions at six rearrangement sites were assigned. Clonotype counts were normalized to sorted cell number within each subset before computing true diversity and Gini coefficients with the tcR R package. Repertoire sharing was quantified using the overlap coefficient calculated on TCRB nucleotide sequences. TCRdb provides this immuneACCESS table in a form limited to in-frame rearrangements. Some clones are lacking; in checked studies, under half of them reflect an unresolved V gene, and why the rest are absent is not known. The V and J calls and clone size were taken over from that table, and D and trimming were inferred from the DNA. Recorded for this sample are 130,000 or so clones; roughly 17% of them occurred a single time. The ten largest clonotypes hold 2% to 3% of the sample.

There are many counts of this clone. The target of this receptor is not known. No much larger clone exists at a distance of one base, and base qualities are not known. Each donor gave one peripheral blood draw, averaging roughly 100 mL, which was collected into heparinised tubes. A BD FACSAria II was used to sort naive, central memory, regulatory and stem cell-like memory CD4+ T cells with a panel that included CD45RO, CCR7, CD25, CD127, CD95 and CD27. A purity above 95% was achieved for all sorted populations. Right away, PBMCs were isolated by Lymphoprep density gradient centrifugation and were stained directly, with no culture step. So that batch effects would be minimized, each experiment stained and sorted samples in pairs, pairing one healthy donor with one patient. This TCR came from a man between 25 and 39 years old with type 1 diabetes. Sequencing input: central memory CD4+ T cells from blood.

The DNA reads TGCGCCAGCAGCTTGGGGACAGGGGCTGACAAAAACATTCAGTACTTC. Translated, this is CASSLGTGADKNIQYF. The chain couples TRBV5-1 to TRBJ2-4; 9 middle bases align to TRBD1. V and J are trimmed by 0 bases and 3 bases, and the gene matches miss 4 bases of the junction. Reading the germline V gene gives CDR1 SGHRS and CDR2 YFSETQ. The CDR3 has 16 amino acids, counting the end cysteine and phenylalanine. This entry keeps only the CDR3 DNA: 48 bases, framed from base 1.